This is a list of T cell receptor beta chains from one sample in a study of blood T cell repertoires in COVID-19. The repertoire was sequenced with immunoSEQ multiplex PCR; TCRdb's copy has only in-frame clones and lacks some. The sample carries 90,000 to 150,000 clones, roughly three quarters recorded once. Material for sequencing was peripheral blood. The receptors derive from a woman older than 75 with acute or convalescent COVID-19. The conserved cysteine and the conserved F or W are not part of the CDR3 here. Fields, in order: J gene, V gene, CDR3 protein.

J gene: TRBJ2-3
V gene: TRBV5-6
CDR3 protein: ASSSGLAGGRSTDTQY

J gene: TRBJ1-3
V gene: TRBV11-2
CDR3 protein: ASSPVLGFSGNTIY

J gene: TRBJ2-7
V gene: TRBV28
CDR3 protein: ASRTTSGTTYEQY

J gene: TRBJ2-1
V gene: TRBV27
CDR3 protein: ASSLTGTHNEQF

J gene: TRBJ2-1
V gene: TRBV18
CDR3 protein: ASSLLEGPGNEQF

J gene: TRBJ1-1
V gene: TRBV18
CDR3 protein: ASSRGTGDMNTEAF

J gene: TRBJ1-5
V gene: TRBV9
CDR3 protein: ASSRTGKQPQH

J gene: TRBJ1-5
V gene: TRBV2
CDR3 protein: ASSVSGNSNQPQH

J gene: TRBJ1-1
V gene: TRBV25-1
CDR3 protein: ASHGQGSIEAF

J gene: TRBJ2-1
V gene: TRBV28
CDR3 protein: ASTGGAHNEQF

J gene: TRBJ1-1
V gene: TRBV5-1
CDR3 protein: ASSLGHQVTEAF

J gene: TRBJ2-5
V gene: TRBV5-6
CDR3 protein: ASSPGGLETQY

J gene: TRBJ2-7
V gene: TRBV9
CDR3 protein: ASSVVAGGPLDEQY

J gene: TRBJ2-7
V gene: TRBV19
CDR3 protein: ASKMRLAGSYEQY